This section outlines one T cell receptor beta chain sequence together with its context. What it binds is unknown. These data come from a study of cytotoxic CD8 clonotypes in ibrutinib-treated CLL. Overall study: Mean productive templates were around 240,000; mean productive rearrangements were 94,082.

Some clones are missing from TCRdb's copy, which holds only in-frame ones; the method was immunoSEQ multiplex PCR. Here the sample spans 160,000 or so clones, around nine tenths being singletons. The germline gives CDR1 SQVTM, CDR2 ANQGSEA. The CDR3 covers 15 residues. Trimming cost V 7 bases and J 3 bases; bases outside gene matches: 14. General study points: Treatment saw public clonotypes, which were uncommon, either contract or stay stable. Ibrutinib response saw clonality rise, and progression saw it return toward baseline. Clonality correlated strongly with circulating CD8+ T cells and exceeded age-matched healthy donors at baseline.

The source is a human donor with chronic lymphocytic leukemia. The starting material was PBMCs, obtained at disease progression, from a patient treated with ibrutinib. V usage is TRBV29-1 and J usage is TRBJ1-2; 7 bases are a match to TRBD1. The CDR3 nucleotides read TGCAGCGGTAGAGTTATGGGACAGCTGGACTATGGCTACACCTTC. As protein: CSGRVMGQLDYGYTF.